These T cell receptor beta chains were read from a single sample in a study of beta chain features in type 1 diabetes. Sequenced by immunoSEQ multiplex PCR; TCRdb stores in-frame clones only, minus some. This sample yields some 900,000 clones, of which 17% are seen a single time; about 0.025% belongs to the top ten. Sequenced input: naive CD4+ T cells from blood. The receptor set was obtained from a woman aged 18-29 years in good health. CDR3s include the opening cysteine and the closing phenylalanine or tryptophan. Each record gives: J gene, D gene, V gene, clone size, CDR3 DNA, CDR3 protein. D genes are given only for firm matches. Some rows mark clone size as missing; the rest say once, few, many or name a class of expanded clone.

j_call: TRBJ2-3; d_call: NA; v_call: TRBV7-3; clone_size: few; cdr3_nt: TGTGCCAGCAGCCTGGGACCCGAGTTAGATACGCAGTATTTT; cdr3_aa: CASSLGPELDTQYF
j_call: TRBJ2-5; d_call: TRBD2; v_call: TRBV7-9; clone_size: NA; cdr3_nt: TGTGCCAGCAGCTTGGGGACTAGCGCGTGGGAGACCCAGTACTTC; cdr3_aa: CASSLGTSAWETQYF
j_call: TRBJ2-1; d_call: TRBD2; v_call: TRBV10-3; clone_size: few; cdr3_nt: TGTGCCATCAGTGAGGAAACCGGGACTAGCGGGAGTCAGCTGGGGGAGCAGTTCTTC; cdr3_aa: CAISEETGTSGSQLGEQFF
j_call: TRBJ2-6; d_call: NA; v_call: TRBV7-8; clone_size: NA; cdr3_nt: TGTGCCAGCAGCACACGGGTCTCTGGGGCCAACGTCCTGACTTTC; cdr3_aa: CASSTRVSGANVLTF
j_call: TRBJ1-2; d_call: NA; v_call: TRBV27; clone_size: NA; cdr3_nt: TGTGCCAGCACTACCCGGGGAGGCTACACCTTC; cdr3_aa: CASTTRGGYTF
j_call: TRBJ2-5; d_call: TRBD1; v_call: TRBV6-5; clone_size: NA; cdr3_nt: TGTGCCAGCAGAAAACCCGGGACAGAGCTCGCGGCCCAGTACTTC; cdr3_aa: CASRKPGTELAAQYF
j_call: TRBJ2-1; d_call: NA; v_call: TRBV2; clone_size: few; cdr3_nt: TGTGCCAGCAGTGCCGTCATTGAGCAGTTCTTC; cdr3_aa: CASSAVIEQFF
j_call: TRBJ2-7; d_call: TRBD2; v_call: TRBV28; clone_size: few; cdr3_nt: TGTGCCAGCAGTTTATTGGAAACTAGCGGGACCTACGAGCAGTACTTC; cdr3_aa: CASSLLETSGTYEQYF
j_call: TRBJ2-3; d_call: NA; v_call: TRBV7-2; clone_size: NA; cdr3_nt: TGTGCCAGCAGCTCCAGACCAGCTAGCACAGATACGCAGTATTTT; cdr3_aa: CASSSRPASTDTQYF
j_call: TRBJ1-2; d_call: TRBD1; v_call: TRBV29-1; clone_size: NA; cdr3_nt: TGCAGCGTTGGCGGGACAGTCAACTTCTTC; cdr3_aa: CSVGGTVNFF
j_call: TRBJ1-5; d_call: NA; v_call: TRBV28; clone_size: few; cdr3_nt: TGTGCCAGCAGCATTAGCAATCAGCCCCAGCATTTT; cdr3_aa: CASSISNQPQHF
j_call: TRBJ2-5; d_call: TRBD2; v_call: TRBV7-6; clone_size: few; cdr3_nt: TGTGCCAGCAGCCGTAGCGGGACCCAAGAGACCCAGTACTTC; cdr3_aa: CASSRSGTQETQYF
j_call: TRBJ2-2; d_call: NA; v_call: TRBV19; clone_size: NA; cdr3_nt: TGTGCCAGTACTCTCCTGAGGTCTACCGGGGAGCTGTTTTTT; cdr3_aa: CASTLLRSTGELFF
j_call: TRBJ2-5; d_call: TRBD1; v_call: TRBV19; clone_size: NA; cdr3_nt: TGTGCCAGTAGAGGGGGCGTCGGGGAGACCCAGTACTTC; cdr3_aa: CASRGGVGETQYF
j_call: TRBJ2-3; d_call: NA; v_call: TRBV7-2; clone_size: few; cdr3_nt: TGTGCCAGCAGCTCGACCCCCGGCCGGGATACGCAGTATTTT; cdr3_aa: CASSSTPGRDTQYF
j_call: TRBJ1-1; d_call: TRBD1; v_call: TRBV5-6; clone_size: NA; cdr3_nt: TGTGCCAGCAGCAAACCACGGACAGGGGGACGCACTGAAGCTTTCTTT; cdr3_aa: CASSKPRTGGRTEAFF
j_call: TRBJ2-4; d_call: NA; v_call: TRBV7-2; clone_size: NA; cdr3_nt: TGTGCCAGCAGCTACCGAATAGGGGATGGGGCGAACATTCAGTACTTC; cdr3_aa: CASSYRIGDGANIQYF